This is a list of T cell receptor beta chains from one sample in a study of siplizumab effects on memory and regulatory T cells. TCRdb's table, derived via immunoSEQ multiplex PCR, lists solely in-frame clones and lacks some. The sample consists of around 100,000 clones, 91% of them appearing once. Sequencing was carried out using CD4+ T cells sorted from blood. These receptors all stem from a human donor in good health. The CDR3 runs from the conserved cysteine through the conserved F or W. Fields, in order: J gene, CDR3 length, V gene, CDR3 protein.

J gene: TRBJ2-1
CDR3 length: 15
V gene: TRBV2
CDR3 protein: CASSELRSSYNEQFF

J gene: TRBJ1-5
CDR3 length: 13
V gene: TRBV27
CDR3 protein: CASRGQPNQPQHF

J gene: TRBJ1-2
CDR3 length: 12
V gene: TRBV19
CDR3 protein: CASSIVNYGYTF

J gene: TRBJ2-1
CDR3 length: 11
V gene: TRBV5-1
CDR3 protein: CASSLTGEQFF

J gene: TRBJ1-5
CDR3 length: 13
V gene: TRBV9
CDR3 protein: CASSVGSNQPQHF

J gene: TRBJ1-1
CDR3 length: 16
V gene: TRBV7-9
CDR3 protein: CASSPGQAGGPGEAFF

J gene: TRBJ2-3
CDR3 length: 13
V gene: TRBV7-9
CDR3 protein: CASSLLSTDTQYF

J gene: TRBJ1-1
CDR3 length: 15
V gene: TRBV6-6
CDR3 protein: CASSFPGRRDTEAFF

J gene: TRBJ2-3
CDR3 length: 14
V gene: TRBV19
CDR3 protein: CASSTGGGVDTQYF

J gene: TRBJ1-3
CDR3 length: 11
V gene: TRBV29-1
CDR3 protein: CSVGGGNTIYF

J gene: TRBJ2-3
CDR3 length: 14
V gene: TRBV5-4
CDR3 protein: CASSWVDRTDTQYF

J gene: TRBJ2-7
CDR3 length: 13
V gene: TRBV5-4
CDR3 protein: CASSLRDGYEQYF

J gene: TRBJ1-6
CDR3 length: 15
V gene: TRBV6-5
CDR3 protein: CASSSGTDFYSPLHF

J gene: TRBJ1-1
CDR3 length: 12
V gene: TRBV28
CDR3 protein: CASTPGPQEAFF

J gene: TRBJ2-1
CDR3 length: 15
V gene: TRBV7-2
CDR3 protein: CASSLVGQGDNEQFF

J gene: TRBJ1-2
CDR3 length: 14
V gene: TRBV6-5
CDR3 protein: CASSSIGTAYGYTF

J gene: TRBJ1-4
CDR3 length: 17
V gene: TRBV14
CDR3 protein: CASSHFPGPPDGGKLFF

J gene: TRBJ1-2
CDR3 length: 16
V gene: TRBV5-1
CDR3 protein: CASSLSSGDLNYGYTF

J gene: TRBJ1-3
CDR3 length: 14
V gene: TRBV18
CDR3 protein: CASSTGTSGNTIYF

J gene: TRBJ2-1
CDR3 length: 15
V gene: TRBV7-3
CDR3 protein: CASSATSGSYNEQFF

J gene: TRBJ2-1
CDR3 length: 17
V gene: TRBV5-1
CDR3 protein: CASSSARIAGGPNEQFF

J gene: TRBJ1-5
CDR3 length: 13
V gene: TRBV7-9
CDR3 protein: CASSLEPPAPQHF

J gene: TRBJ1-5
CDR3 length: 15
V gene: TRBV6-5
CDR3 protein: CASRGGQGDVQPQHF

J gene: TRBJ1-3
CDR3 length: 13
V gene: TRBV4-3
CDR3 protein: CASSQTAGNTIYF

J gene: TRBJ2-1
CDR3 length: 13
V gene: TRBV11-2
CDR3 protein: CASSLAILNEQFF

J gene: TRBJ1-2
CDR3 length: 16
V gene: TRBV7-2
CDR3 protein: CASSLMGQGTTGGYTF

J gene: TRBJ2-1
CDR3 length: 14
V gene: TRBV18
CDR3 protein: CASSPTSGGNEQFF